Shown below are 9 T cell receptor beta chains from a single sample sequenced in a study of OX40 agonist ivuxolimab in advanced cancers. Profiled with immunoSEQ multiplex PCR; TCRdb holds only in-frame clones, not every one. This table has about 18,000 clones, around 78% appearing once. The specimen was CD4+ or CD8+ T cells sorted from blood, collected in a trial of the OX40 agonist ivuxolimab. The source is an adult with an advanced solid tumor such as melanoma, head and neck, liver or kidney cancer.

This clone was observed once. The chain's CDR3 is CSVEDRVQSYNEQFF. CDR3 nucleotide sequence: TGCAGCGTTGAAGATCGGGTCCAGAGCTACAATGAGCAGTTCTTC. The rearrangement uses TRBV29-1 and TRBJ2-1; D remains ambiguous. The CDR3 loop spans 15 amino acids. V was shortened by 0 bases and J by 3 bases, with 12 bases between the two germline ends. Germline loops: CDR1 SQVTM, CDR2 ANQGSEA.

This clone was counted only a few times. The chain employs TRBV18 and TRBJ2-7, with 7 positions matching TRBD2. Germline-derived CDR1 and CDR2 are KGHSH and LQKENI. V gave up 2 bases and J gave up 6 bases; unmatched junction bases: 7. This CDR3 has 14 amino acids. The CDR3 region has the DNA TGTGCCAGCTCACCAGGGAGCGGGGATGGCGAGCAGTACTTC. This codes for CASSPGSGDGEQYF. The variable domain in full, with the rest retrieved from reference TRBV18 and TRBJ2-7, is NAGVMQNPRHLVRRRGQEARLRCSPMKGHSHVYWYRQLPEEGLKFMVYLQKENIIDESGMPKERFSAEFPKEGPSILRIQQVVRGDSAAYFCASSPGSGDGEQYFGPGTRLTVT.

This rearrangement joins TRBV6-5 to TRBJ2-5, with a possible D match to TRBD2 (5 bases). The CDR3 spans 15 residues. Deletions cut 6 bases from V and 5 bases from J, with 19 bases between. In germline, CDR1 is MNHEY, CDR2 SVGAGI. The CDR3: CASRSREWVAETQYF. CDR3 nucleotides: TGTGCCAGCAGGAGTAGGGAGTGGGTGGCGGAGACCCAGTACTTC.

The chain joins TRBV12-5 to TRBJ1-1; possibly TRBD1 for D (6 bases). Deletions cut 7 bases from V and 0 bases from J, with 12 bases between. The germline V gene encodes CDR1 LGHNT and CDR2 FRNRAP. The CDR3 totals 14 residues. The CDR3: CASATTGMNTEAFF. CDR3 bases: TGTGCTAGTGCCACGACAGGAATGAACACTGAAGCTTTCTTT.

By its share, this clone is medium-sized. The chain carries TRBV9 and TRBJ1-3; D is uncertain. V lost 1 base to trimming and J lost 8 bases, with 19 bases between them. The CDR3 runs 16 residues. Germline CDR1 and CDR2: SGDLS and YYNGEE. The CDR3 is CASSVSWGRVRDTIYF. The DNA for the CDR3 is TGTGCCAGCAGCGTATCGTGGGGAAGGGTGAGAGACACCATATATTTT. Supplemented by reference TRBV9 and TRBJ1-3, the full variable domain reads DSGVTQTPKHLITATGQRVTLRCSPRSGDLSVYWYQQSLDQGLQFLIQYYNGEERAKGNILERFSAQQFPDLHSELNLSSLELGDSALYFCASSVSWGRVRDTIYFGEGSWLTVV.

The table lists this clone with a few counts. The rearrangement uses TRBV7-2 and TRBJ2-1; D is ambiguous. Germline assignment: CDR1 SGHTA and CDR2 FQGNSA. CDR3 size: 13 residues. V lost 4 bases, J lost 5 bases, and 9 bases lay in between. The CDR3 is CASSSIPDNEQFF. The CDR3 DNA reads TGTGCCAGCAGCTCCATACCCGACAATGAGCAGTTCTTC. The full variable domain, with the rest looked up from reference TRBV7-2 and TRBJ2-1, is GAGVSQSPSNKVTEKGKDVELRCDPISGHTALYWYRQSLGQGLEFLIYFQGNSAPDKSGLPSDRFSAERTGGSVSTLTIQRTQQEDSAVYLCASSSIPDNEQFFGPGTRLTVL.

The chain uses TRBV19 and TRBJ2-4, with 10 bases identical to TRBD2. V lost 3 bases to trimming and J lost 3 bases; unmatched junction nucleotides: 14. This CDR3 is built from 19 residues. Germline CDR1 reads LNHDA; CDR2 reads SQIVND (reference sequence). This chain's CDR3 is CASSIGSGRAGLGKNIQYF. Here the CDR3 DNA reads TGTGCCAGTAGTATTGGAAGCGGGAGGGCCGGTCTTGGCAAAAACATTCAGTACTTC.

A few counts support this clone. V and J are TRBV7-2 and TRBJ2-1; TRBD2 matches at 8 bases. V lost 5 bases and J lost 9; bases outside the gene matches: 12. Germline values: CDR1 SGHTA, CDR2 FQGNSA. The CDR3 extends over 15 amino acids. The CDR3, as DNA: TGTGCCAGCAGCCCCCAGGCGGGGCTAGCGGGTGAGCAGTTCTTC. Its translation: CASSPQAGLAGEQFF.

The V and J genes are TRBV28 and TRBJ2-2, with TRBD2 matching 14 bases. This CDR3 has 18 amino acids. With V trimmed by 5 bases and J by 4 bases, 9 bases remained unmatched. Germline CDR1 reads MDHEN; CDR2 reads SYDVKM. The CDR3 DNA sequence: TGTGCCAGCAGTGCGCCGGGACTAGCGGGAGCGGGCACCGGGGAGCTGTTTTTT. This gives the protein CASSAPGLAGAGTGELFF.